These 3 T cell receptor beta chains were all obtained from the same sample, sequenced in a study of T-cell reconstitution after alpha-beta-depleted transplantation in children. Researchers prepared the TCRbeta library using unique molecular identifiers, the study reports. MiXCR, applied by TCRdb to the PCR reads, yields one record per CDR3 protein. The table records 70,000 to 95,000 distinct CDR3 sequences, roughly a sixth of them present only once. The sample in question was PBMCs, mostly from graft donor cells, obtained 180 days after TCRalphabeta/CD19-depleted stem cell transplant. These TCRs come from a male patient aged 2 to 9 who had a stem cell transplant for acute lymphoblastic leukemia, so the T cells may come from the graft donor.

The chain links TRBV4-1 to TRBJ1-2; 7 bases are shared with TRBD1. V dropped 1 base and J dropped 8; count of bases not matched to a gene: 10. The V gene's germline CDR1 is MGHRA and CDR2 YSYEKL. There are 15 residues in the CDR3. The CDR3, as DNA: TGCGCCAGCAGCCAAGTTCGAGGGGGCGCGAAGGGCTACACCTTC. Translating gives CASSQVRGGAKGYTF.

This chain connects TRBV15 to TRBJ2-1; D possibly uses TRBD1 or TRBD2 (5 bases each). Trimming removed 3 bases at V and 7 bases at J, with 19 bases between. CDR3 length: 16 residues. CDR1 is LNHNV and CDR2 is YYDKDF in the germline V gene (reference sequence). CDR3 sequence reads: CATSSAWTKRANEQFF. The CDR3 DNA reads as TGTGCCACCAGCAGTGCCTGGACAAAGAGGGCGAATGAGCAGTTCTTC. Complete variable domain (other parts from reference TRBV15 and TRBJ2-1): DAMVIQNPRYQVTQFGKPVTLSCSQTLNHNVMYWYQQKSSQAPKLLFHYYDKDFNNEADTPDNFQSRRPNTSFCFLDIRSPGLGDTAMYLCATSSAWTKRANEQFFGPGTRLTVL.

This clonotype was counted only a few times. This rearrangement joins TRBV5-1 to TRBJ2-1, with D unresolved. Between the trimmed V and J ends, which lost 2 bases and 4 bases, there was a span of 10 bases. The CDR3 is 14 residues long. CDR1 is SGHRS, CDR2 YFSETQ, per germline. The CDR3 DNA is TGCGCCAGCAGCTTTTCATTTGCTTACAATGAGCAGTTCTTC. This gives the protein CASSFSFAYNEQFF.